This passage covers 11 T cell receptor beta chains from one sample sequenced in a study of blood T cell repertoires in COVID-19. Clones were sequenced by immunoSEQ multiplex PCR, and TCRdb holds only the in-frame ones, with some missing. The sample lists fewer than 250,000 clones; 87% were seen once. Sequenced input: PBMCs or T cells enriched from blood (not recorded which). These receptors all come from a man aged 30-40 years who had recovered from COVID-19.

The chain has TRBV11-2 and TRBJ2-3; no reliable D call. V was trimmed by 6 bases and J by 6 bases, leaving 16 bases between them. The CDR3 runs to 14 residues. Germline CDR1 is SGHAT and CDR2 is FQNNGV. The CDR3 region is CASRPIAGLDTQYF. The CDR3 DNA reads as TGTGCCAGCAGACCCATCGCCGGGTTGGATACGCAGTATTTT.

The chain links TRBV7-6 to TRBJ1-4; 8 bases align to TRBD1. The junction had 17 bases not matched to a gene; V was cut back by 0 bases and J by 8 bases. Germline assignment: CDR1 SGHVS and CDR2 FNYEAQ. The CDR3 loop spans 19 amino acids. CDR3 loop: CASSLALRTGKGEKEKLFF. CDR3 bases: TGTGCCAGCAGCTTAGCGCTCCGGACAGGGAAAGGGGAAAAAGAAAAACTGTTTTTT.

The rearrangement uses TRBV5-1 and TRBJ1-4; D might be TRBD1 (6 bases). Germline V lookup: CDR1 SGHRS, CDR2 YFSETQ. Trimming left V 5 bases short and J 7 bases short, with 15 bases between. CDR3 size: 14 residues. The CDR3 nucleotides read TGCGCCAGCAGTCATACCGGGGGGCGTGAAAAACTGTTTTTT. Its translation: CASSHTGGREKLFF. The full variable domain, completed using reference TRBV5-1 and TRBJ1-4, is KAGVTQTPRYLIKTRGQQVTLSCSPISGHRSVSWYQQTPGQGLQFLFEYFSETQRNKGNFPGRFSGRQFSNSRSEMNVSTLELGDSALYLCASSHTGGREKLFFGSGTQLSVL.

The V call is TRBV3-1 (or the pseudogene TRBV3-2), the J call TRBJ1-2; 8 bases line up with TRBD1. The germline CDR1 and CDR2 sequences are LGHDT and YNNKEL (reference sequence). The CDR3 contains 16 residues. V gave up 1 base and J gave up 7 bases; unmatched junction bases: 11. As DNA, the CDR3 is TGTGCCAGCAGCCAAGTCGTTCAGGGGGCGCTGGGTGGCTACACCTTC. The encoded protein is CASSQVVQGALGGYTF.

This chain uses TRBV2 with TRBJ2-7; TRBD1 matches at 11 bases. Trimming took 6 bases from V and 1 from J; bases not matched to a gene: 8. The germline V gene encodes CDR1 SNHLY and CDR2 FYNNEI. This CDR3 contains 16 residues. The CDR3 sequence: CASRIPGQGVSYEQYF. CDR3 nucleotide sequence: TGTGCCAGCAGGATACCGGGACAGGGGGTATCCTACGAGCAGTACTTC. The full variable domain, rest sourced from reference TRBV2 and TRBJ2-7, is EPEVTQTPSHQVTQMGQEVILRCVPISNHLYFYWYRQILGQKVEFLVSFYNNEISEKSEIFDDQFSVERPDGSNFTLKIRSTKLEDSAMYFCASRIPGQGVSYEQYFGPGTRLTVT.

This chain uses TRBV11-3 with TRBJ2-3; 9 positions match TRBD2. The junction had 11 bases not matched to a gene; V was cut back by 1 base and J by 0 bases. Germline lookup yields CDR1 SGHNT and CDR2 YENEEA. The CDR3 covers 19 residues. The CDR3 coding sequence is TGTGCCAGCAGCTTAGGGCTAGCGGGGATCCCGTCTAGCACAGATACGCAGTATTTT. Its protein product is CASSLGLAGIPSSTDTQYF.

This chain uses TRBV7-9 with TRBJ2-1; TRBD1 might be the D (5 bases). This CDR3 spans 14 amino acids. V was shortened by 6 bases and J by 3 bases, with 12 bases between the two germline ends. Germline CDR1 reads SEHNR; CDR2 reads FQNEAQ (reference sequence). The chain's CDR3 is CASSQGWYYNEQFF. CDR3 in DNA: TGTGCCAGCAGTCAGGGATGGTACTACAATGAGCAGTTCTTC.

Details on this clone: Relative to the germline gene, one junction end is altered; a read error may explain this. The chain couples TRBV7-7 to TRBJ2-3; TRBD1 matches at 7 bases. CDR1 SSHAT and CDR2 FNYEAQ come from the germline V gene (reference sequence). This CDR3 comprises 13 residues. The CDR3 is CASSPDRTDTQYF. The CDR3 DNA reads TGTGCTAGCAGCCCGGACAGGACAGATACGCAGTATTTT.

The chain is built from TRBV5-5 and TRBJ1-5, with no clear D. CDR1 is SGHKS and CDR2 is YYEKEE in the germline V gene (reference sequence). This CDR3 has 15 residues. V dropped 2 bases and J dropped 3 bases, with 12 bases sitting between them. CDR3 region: CASSLFRQSNQPQHF. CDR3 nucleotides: TGTGCCAGCAGCTTATTTCGCCAGTCCAATCAGCCCCAGCATTTT.

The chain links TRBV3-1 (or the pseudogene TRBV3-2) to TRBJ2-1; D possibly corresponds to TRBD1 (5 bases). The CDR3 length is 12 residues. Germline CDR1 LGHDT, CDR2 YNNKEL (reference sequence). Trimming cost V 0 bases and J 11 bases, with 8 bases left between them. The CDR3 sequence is CASSQDKGQQFF. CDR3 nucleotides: TGTGCCAGCAGCCAAGACAAGGGGCAGCAGTTCTTC.

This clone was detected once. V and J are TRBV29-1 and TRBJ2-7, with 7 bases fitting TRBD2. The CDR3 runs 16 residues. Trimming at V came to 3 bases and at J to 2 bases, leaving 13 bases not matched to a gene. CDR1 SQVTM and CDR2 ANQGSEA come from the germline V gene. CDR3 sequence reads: CSVEGLLGVFPYEQYF. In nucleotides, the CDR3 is TGCAGCGTTGAGGGACTATTGGGAGTGTTCCCCTACGAGCAGTACTTC.